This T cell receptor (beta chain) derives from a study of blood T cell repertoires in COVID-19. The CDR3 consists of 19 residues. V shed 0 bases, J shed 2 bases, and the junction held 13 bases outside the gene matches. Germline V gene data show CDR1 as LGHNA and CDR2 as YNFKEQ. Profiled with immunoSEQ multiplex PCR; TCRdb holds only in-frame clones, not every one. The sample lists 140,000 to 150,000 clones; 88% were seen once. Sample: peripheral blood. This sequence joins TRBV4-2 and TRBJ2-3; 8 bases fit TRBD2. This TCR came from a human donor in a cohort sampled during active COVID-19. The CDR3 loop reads CASSQDVGRTSLLTDTQYF. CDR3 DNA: TGTGCCAGCAGCCAAGATGTAGGTCGGACTAGCCTACTCACAGATACGCAGTATTTT.